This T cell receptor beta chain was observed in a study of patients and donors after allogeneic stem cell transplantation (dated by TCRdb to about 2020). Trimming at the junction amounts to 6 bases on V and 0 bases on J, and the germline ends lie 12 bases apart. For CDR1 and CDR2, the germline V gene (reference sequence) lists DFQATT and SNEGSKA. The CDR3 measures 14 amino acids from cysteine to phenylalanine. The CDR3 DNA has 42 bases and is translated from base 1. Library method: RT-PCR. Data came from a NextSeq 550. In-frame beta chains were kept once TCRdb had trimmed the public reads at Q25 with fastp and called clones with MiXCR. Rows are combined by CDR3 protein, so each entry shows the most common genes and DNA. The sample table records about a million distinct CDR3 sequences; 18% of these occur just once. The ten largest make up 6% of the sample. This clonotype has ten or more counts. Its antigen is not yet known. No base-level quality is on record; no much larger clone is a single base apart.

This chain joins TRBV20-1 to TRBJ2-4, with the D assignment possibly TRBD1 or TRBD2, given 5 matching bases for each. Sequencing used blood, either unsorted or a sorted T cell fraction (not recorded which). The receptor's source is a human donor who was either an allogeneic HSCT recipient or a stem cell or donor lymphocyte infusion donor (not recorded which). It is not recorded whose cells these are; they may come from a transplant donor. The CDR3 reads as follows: CSAGTPLAKNIQYF. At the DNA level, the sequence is TGCAGTGCCGGGACCCCCTTAGCCAAAAACATTCAGTACTTC.